These T cell receptor beta chains were read from a single sample in a study of blood T cell repertoires in COVID-19. Data came from immunoSEQ multiplex PCR; TCRdb stores just in-frame clones and leaves some out. The sample has tens of thousands of clones; 83% are singletons. The specimen sequenced was peripheral blood. Receptor source: an older woman with acute or convalescent COVID-19. Both conserved end residues are part of each CDR3. Fields, in order: D gene, V gene, J gene, clone size, CDR3 protein, CDR3 DNA. The D gene is left open where the match is weak. Rows may omit the clone size; those that give it use once, few, many or a size class.

TRBD1	TRBV7-3	TRBJ1-2	NA	CARGQGASVVHGYTF	TGTGCCAGGGGACAGGGGGCGTCGGTGGTACATGGCTACACCTTC
NA	TRBV27	TRBJ1-6	NA	CASRESDRYNSPLHF	TGTGCCAGCAGAGAGTCGGACAGATATAATTCACCCCTCCACTTT
NA	TRBV19	TRBJ1-2	NA	CASSTGKNYGYTF	TGTGCCAGTAGTACAGGGAAGAACTATGGCTACACCTTC
NA	TRBV9	TRBJ2-7	NA	CASSPRRAGLSYEQYF	TGTGCCAGCAGCCCGAGAAGGGCAGGACTGAGCTACGAGCAGTACTTC
NA	TRBV6-6	TRBJ1-6	NA	CASSLRGTDSPLHF	TGTGCCAGCAGTTTGCGGGGTACGGATTCACCCCTCCACTTT
TRBD1	TRBV3-1/TRBV3-2	TRBJ2-7	NA	CASSQGPGQGGREQYF	TGTGCCAGCAGCCAAGGTCCGGGACAGGGTGGGCGCGAGCAGTACTTC
TRBD1	TRBV6-5	TRBJ1-6	NA	CASSKQGTENSPLHF	TGTGCCAGCAGTAAACAGGGGACTGAAAATTCACCCCTCCACTTT
NA	TRBV7-9	TRBJ2-5	NA	CASSPVWGAGETQYF	TGTGCCAGCAGCCCAGTCTGGGGCGCTGGGGAGACCCAGTACTTC
TRBD1	TRBV10-2	TRBJ2-2	NA	CASSGTGSAGELFF	TGCGCCAGCAGTGGGACAGGATCTGCCGGGGAGCTGTTTTTT
TRBD1	TRBV4-1	TRBJ2-3	few	CASSQGRTGGNYQYF	TGCGCCAGCAGCCAAGGCCGGACAGGGGGGAACTACCAGTATTTT
NA	TRBV6-5	TRBJ1-1	NA	CASSPDSVATEAFF	TGTGCCAGCAGTCCAGACAGCGTCGCCACTGAAGCTTTCTTT
NA	TRBV6-5	TRBJ1-1	NA	CASSRQDRNTEAFF	TGTGCCAGCAGTCGACAGGACAGGAACACTGAAGCTTTCTTT
TRBD1	TRBV6-5	TRBJ1-1	NA	CASEGTVLIAFF	TGTGCCAGCGAAGGGACAGTATTAATAGCTTTCTTT
NA	TRBV5-1	TRBJ2-3	NA	CASSSGADTQYF	TGCGCCAGCAGCTCCGGTGCAGATACGCAGTATTTT
NA	TRBV6-1	TRBJ1-5	NA	CASSERDGDWQPQHF	TGTGCCAGCAGTGAGCGGGACGGCGATTGGCAGCCCCAGCATTTT
TRBD2	TRBV29-1	TRBJ2-3	NA	CSVAGGGEGGTDTQYF	TGCAGCGTTGCTGGCGGGGGGGAAGGTGGCACAGATACGCAGTATTTT
TRBD1	TRBV2	TRBJ2-7	NA	CASRQGFHEQYF	TGTGCCAGTCGACAGGGGTTCCACGAGCAGTACTTC
NA	TRBV18	TRBJ1-2	NA	CASSPDGGYGYTF	TGTGCCAGCTCACCGGACGGAGGATATGGCTACACCTTC
NA	TRBV5-6	TRBJ1-2	NA	CASSRWGRFEGYTF	TGTGCCAGCAGCCGATGGGGCCGGTTCGAAGGCTACACCTTC
NA	TRBV11-2	TRBJ2-1	NA	CASSPRRRGGGSSYNEQFF	TGTGCCAGCAGCCCCCGTCGACGGGGAGGGGGTAGCTCCTACAATGAGCAGTTCTTC
TRBD1	TRBV18	TRBJ2-7	few	CASSRTDRVGEQYF	TGTGCCAGCTCGCGTACGGACAGGGTTGGCGAGCAGTACTTC
NA	TRBV19	TRBJ1-2	NA	CATLGATANYGYTF	TGTGCCACCCTTGGGGCTACAGCGAACTATGGCTACACCTTC
TRBD1	TRBV12-3/TRBV12-4	TRBJ1-1	NA	CASIRTGNTEAFF	TGTGCCAGCATCCGGACAGGGAACACTGAAGCTTTCTTT
TRBD2	TRBV7-2	TRBJ2-7	few	CASSWKLAGGYEQYF	TGTGCCAGCAGCTGGAAACTAGCGGGGGGTTACGAGCAGTACTTC
NA	TRBV5-1	TRBJ1-4	NA	CASSLVVGGRVEKLFF	TGCGCCAGCAGCCTGGTTGTGGGGGGGCGAGTAGAAAAACTGTTTTTT
NA	TRBV10-2	TRBJ2-7	NA	CASSGGIHEQYF	TGCGCCAGCAGTGGCGGTATCCACGAGCAGTACTTC
TRBD2	TRBV2	TRBJ2-3	NA	CASSGAGGGSSTDTQYF	TGTGCCAGCAGTGGGGCGGGGGGGGGTTCTAGCACAGATACGCAGTATTTT
TRBD1	TRBV27	TRBJ2-2	few	CASSLSSQGAGELFF	TGTGCCAGCAGTTTATCGAGCCAGGGGGCCGGGGAGCTGTTTTTT
NA	TRBV10-3	TRBJ1-2	few	CAISDYFEANYGYTF	TGTGCCATCAGTGACTACTTCGAAGCTAACTATGGCTACACCTTC
NA	TRBV6-1	TRBJ2-1	NA	CASSEAPGGSSYNEQFF	TGTGCCAGCAGTGAAGCCCCCGGGGGTAGCTCCTACAATGAGCAGTTCTTC